These 25 T cell receptor beta chains came from one sample sequenced in a study of T-cell memory formation after mild COVID-19. TCRdb itself ran the 5' RACE reads through MiXCR, one entry per CDR3 protein. This table holds around 300,000 distinct CDR3 sequences, roughly 13% found once. Source material: PBMCs or a T cell subset sorted from them (not recorded which). These receptors came from a man aged 18 to 35 who had mild COVID-19 (a few samples of this study predate the infection). Cell type and time point are not known.

The sample holds a few counts of this clonotype. The chain carries TRBV12-3 or TRBV12-4 and TRBJ1-5; tentative D call: TRBD1 (5 bases). The CDR3 length is 13 residues. The V end was cut by 2 bases, the J end by 6 bases, with 8 bases between. CDR3 residues: CASSLQGSQPQHF. In DNA, the CDR3 is TGTGCCAGCAGTTTACAGGGATCTCAGCCCCAGCATTTT.

This clonotype was recorded a few times. The chain combines TRBV2 with TRBJ2-1, with D hard to call. V shed 4 bases and J shed 8 bases, with 12 bases lying between them. This CDR3 region has 13 residues. CDR1 is SNHLY and CDR2 is FYNNEI in the germline V gene. This CDR3 reads CASSVEYGDEQFF. The DNA of the CDR3 is TGTGCCAGCAGTGTTGAGTATGGCGATGAGCAGTTCTTC. Filled out from reference TRBV2 and TRBJ2-1, the complete variable domain reads EPEVTQTPSHQVTQMGQEVILRCVPISNHLYFYWYRQILGQKVEFLVSFYNNEISEKSEIFDDQFSVERPDGSNFTLKIRSTKLEDSAMYFCASSVEYGDEQFFGPGTRLTVL.

This clonotype has a count of ten or more. The chain has TRBV9 and TRBJ2-3, with 8 bases that match TRBD1. V lost 7 bases and J lost 0; bases outside the gene matches: 13. This CDR3 spans 17 amino acids. The germline gives CDR1 SGDLS, CDR2 YYNGEE. The CDR3: CASSRERQGTSTDTQYF. CDR3 nucleotides: TGTGCCAGCTCGCGAGAGAGACAGGGGACTAGCACAGATACGCAGTATTTT.

This chain connects TRBV15 to TRBJ2-7; D is perhaps TRBD2 (5 bases). V gave up 0 bases and J gave up 0 bases, with 12 bases separating them. The length of the CDR3 is 16 residues. The germline CDR1 and CDR2 sequences are LNHNV and YYDKDF (reference sequence). CDR3 nucleotide sequence: TGTGCCACCAGCAGAGATCGGGGAGCATCCTCCTACGAGCAGTACTTC. Translated: CATSRDRGASSYEQYF.

This clonotype has a handful of counts. The rearrangement links TRBV9 to TRBJ2-2, with TRBD2 matching 7 bases. With V trimmed by 5 bases and J by 0 bases, 4 bases remained unmatched. CDR1 is SGDLS and CDR2 is YYNGEE in the germline V gene. This CDR3 contains 15 residues. The CDR3 DNA reads as TGTGCCAGCAGGGGGGGGGACGCGAACACCGGGGAGCTGTTTTTT. Translating it yields CASRGGDANTGELFF.

This clonotype was counted at least ten times. The chain carries TRBV12-3 or TRBV12-4 and TRBJ2-5; D ambiguous. The CDR3 loop spans 14 amino acids. Trimming cost V 4 bases and J 2 bases, with 11 bases left between them. The CDR3 region has the DNA TGTGCCAGCAGTTCCTTGAACAGACAAGAGACCCAGTACTTC. It translates to CASSSLNRQETQYF.

This clonotype was picked up many times. The rearrangement uses TRBV18 and TRBJ2-5; D is unclear. The ends were cut back, 3 bases at V and 5 bases at J, with 13 bases in the middle. From germline, CDR1 is KGHSH and CDR2 LQKENI. This CDR3 region has 14 residues. The CDR3 here is CASSPLAREETQYF. Written as DNA, the CDR3 is TGTGCCAGCTCACCTCTGGCACGCGAGGAGACCCAGTACTTC.

The table lists this clonotype with a few counts. J is TRBJ2-3 and V is TRBV29-1; 11 bases fit TRBD2. The CDR3 is made up of 16 amino acids. Germline assignment: CDR1 SQVTM and CDR2 ANQGSEA. V was clipped by 3 bases and J by 4 bases; unmatched bases: 9. The CDR3 protein is CSVEGRLAGFADTQYF. CDR3 nucleotide sequence: TGCAGCGTTGAGGGACGACTAGCGGGGTTTGCAGATACGCAGTATTTT.

This clonotype was recorded only once. The rearrangement joins TRBV4-1 to TRBJ1-6, with TRBD1 matching over 7 bases. The CDR3 length is 15 residues. Unmatched junction bases numbered 3, after V lost 0 bases and J lost 7 bases. CDR1 MGHRA and CDR2 YSYEKL come from the germline V gene. CDR3 sequence: CASSQETGRNSPLHF. CDR3 DNA sequence: TGCGCCAGCAGCCAAGAGACAGGGCGGAATTCACCCCTCCACTTT.

This clonotype was counted ten times or more. The CDR3 region has the DNA TGTGCCAGCAGTTTTCGACTAGCGGGCTCCTACGAGCAGTACTTC. Its translation: CASSFRLAGSYEQYF. The J gene is TRBJ2-7, the V gene TRBV12-3 or TRBV12-4; 10 positions match TRBD2. J was trimmed by 0 bases and V by 3 bases; bases with no gene match: 2. The CDR3 contains 15 residues.

This clonotype has ten or more counts. The chain recombines TRBV7-2 with TRBJ1-2; D is uncertain. This CDR3 comprises 13 residues. Looked up from germline, CDR1 is SGHTA and CDR2 is FQGNSA. V lost 3 bases and J 5 bases, leaving 10 bases between the germline ends. This CDR3 reads CASSLYETYGYTF. The CDR3 DNA is TGTGCCAGCAGCTTGTACGAGACTTATGGCTACACCTTC.

This clonotype came up a few times. The CDR3 spells CSVWLAGTDTQYF. CDR3 DNA sequence: TGCAGCGTGTGGCTAGCGGGGACAGATACGCAGTATTTT. This chain links TRBV29-1 with TRBJ2-3, with 9 bases identical to TRBD2. Germline-derived CDR1 and CDR2 are SQVTM and ANQGSEA. V dropped 6 bases and J dropped 3; count of bases not matched to a gene: 4. The CDR3 consists of 13 residues.

In this sample, this clonotype turned up a few times. The chain employs TRBV7-2 and TRBJ2-3; 8 bases align to TRBD2. The CDR3 spans 16 residues. Germline V gene sequence: CDR1 SGHTA, CDR2 FQGNSA. V lost 5 bases to trimming and J lost 5 bases; unmatched junction nucleotides: 12. This CDR3 is CASSPLVAGWVDTQYF. The CDR3 bases are TGTGCCAGCAGCCCCCTCGTAGCGGGGTGGGTAGATACGCAGTATTTT. The variable domain in full, with the rest retrieved from reference TRBV7-2 and TRBJ2-3, is GAGVSQSPSNKVTEKGKDVELRCDPISGHTALYWYRQSLGQGLEFLIYFQGNSAPDKSGLPSDRFSAERTGGSVSTLTIQRTQQEDSAVYLCASSPLVAGWVDTQYFGPGTRLTVL.

The rearrangement links TRBV7-2 to TRBJ2-1; 7 nucleotides agree with TRBD1. V lost 4 bases, J lost 13 bases, and 16 bases stayed unmatched. The CDR3 covers 15 residues. Germline assignment: CDR1 SGHTA and CDR2 FQGNSA. As DNA, the CDR3 is TGTGCCAGCAGCTCCTCTCCCGGGACAGTCCTAGGACAGTTCTTC. It specifies CASSSSPGTVLGQFF.

The rearrangement uses TRBV6-5 and TRBJ1-3, with D possibly matching TRBD1 (6 bases). Trimming shortened V by 6 bases and J by 3 bases, and 24 bases separated the two germline ends. This CDR3 has 18 amino acids. The germline gives CDR1 MNHEY, CDR2 SVGAGI. The CDR3 nucleotides read TGTGCCAGCAGCCTCGCGAGGGGGTTGAGGAGGGGTGGAAACACCATATATTTT. It is translated as CASSLARGLRRGGNTIYF.

This chain connects TRBV19 to TRBJ1-1, with D perhaps TRBD1 (6 bases). The germline V gene encodes CDR1 LNHDA and CDR2 SQIVND (reference sequence). V shed 3 bases and J shed 6 bases, with 14 bases lying between them. This CDR3 has 14 residues. CDR3 nucleotide sequence: TGTGCCAGTAGTATTCAGGGGATATCCTCTGAAGCTTTCTTT. The encoded protein is CASSIQGISSEAFF.

The rearrangement links TRBV5-1 to TRBJ2-7, with D tentatively TRBD2 (6 bases). The CDR3 is 14 amino acids. Trimming took 6 bases from V and 1 from J, leaving 14 bases between them. The V gene's germline CDR1 is SGHRS and CDR2 YFSETQ. Written as DNA, the CDR3 is TGCGCCAGCACCCCGGAGGGTAATTCCTACGAGCAGTACTTC. Amino acids: CASTPEGNSYEQYF.

This clonotype has just a few counts. The chain combines TRBV18 with TRBJ2-3; 7 bases are a match to TRBD2. The CDR3 has 16 amino acids. In germline, CDR1 is KGHSH, CDR2 LQKENI. V shed 0 bases, J shed 2 bases, and the junction held 5 bases outside the gene matches. DNA for the CDR3: TGTGCCAGCTCACCACCCAGCGGGGTACACACAGATACGCAGTATTTT. As protein: CASSPPSGVHTDTQYF.

This clonotype was counted only a few times. The CDR3 DNA is TGTGCCAGCAGCGGATTCGGGCTAGCTGGCACAGATACGCAGTATTTT. It codes for CASSGFGLAGTDTQYF. This rearrangement joins TRBV5-4 to TRBJ2-3, with a possible D match to TRBD2 (5 bases). V dropped 4 bases and J dropped 1 base, with 16 bases sitting between them. Germline V gives CDR1 SGHNT, CDR2 YYREEE (reference sequence). The CDR3 extends over 16 amino acids.

This clonotype was seen only a few times. The genes are TRBV18 and TRBJ2-3, with 13 bases aligning to TRBD2. The CDR3 loop spans 16 amino acids. Germline-derived CDR1 and CDR2 are KGHSH and LQKENI. Trimming removed 3 bases from V and 6 bases from J; junction bases left unmatched: 6. CDR3 loop: CASSPRTSGGGDTQYF. The CDR3 DNA follows: TGTGCCAGCTCACCGAGGACTAGCGGGGGAGGGGATACGCAGTATTTT. Full variable domain (remainder filled in from reference TRBV18 and TRBJ2-3): NAGVMQNPRHLVRRRGQEARLRCSPMKGHSHVYWYRQLPEEGLKFMVYLQKENIIDESGMPKERFSAEFPKEGPSILRIQQVVRGDSAAYFCASSPRTSGGGDTQYFGPGTRLTVL.

This clonotype was detected many times. The chain links TRBV7-8 to TRBJ2-5; TRBD2 agrees at 8 bases. CDR3 length equals 14 residues. With V trimmed by 5 bases and J by 2 bases, 4 bases remained unmatched. Germline values: CDR1 SGHVS, CDR2 FQNEAQ. As DNA, the CDR3 is TGTGCCAGCAGCCGGATAGCGGGACAAGAGACCCAGTACTTC. This sequence encodes CASSRIAGQETQYF. Full variable domain (missing parts from reference TRBV7-8 and TRBJ2-5): GAGVSQSPRYKVAKRGQDVALRCDPISGHVSLFWYQQALGQGPEFLTYFQNEAQLDKSGLPSDRFFAERPEGSVSTLKIQRTQQEDSAVYLCASSRIAGQETQYFGPGTRLLVL.

The V and J genes are TRBV4-1 and TRBJ1-4; D possibly corresponds to TRBD1 (5 bases). Per germline, CDR1 MGHRA and CDR2 YSYEKL. The CDR3 length is 13 residues. Deletions cut 1 base from V and 8 bases from J, with 8 bases between. CDR3 coding DNA: TGCGCCAGCAGCCAAGTTGGGGCGGAAAAACTGTTTTTT. It translates to CASSQVGAEKLFF.

In its sample, this clonotype was seen many times. The junction differs from germline at one of its ends, possibly a read error. The J gene is TRBJ2-3, the V gene TRBV7-7; no clear D. This CDR3 is 14 amino acids long. In germline, CDR1 is SSHAT, CDR2 FNYEAQ (reference sequence). The CDR3 protein is CASSLNSPADTQYF. The CDR3 DNA is TGTGCTAGCAGCTTAAATTCCCCGGCAGATACGCAGTATTTT.

This clonotype has only a few counts. This chain links TRBV7-3 with TRBJ2-3; a possible D gene is TRBD1 (6 bases). Germline lookup yields CDR1 SGHTA and CDR2 FQGTGA. Trimming took 2 bases from V and 0 from J, leaving 12 bases between them. The CDR3 runs to 16 residues. The CDR3 DNA reads TGTGCCAGCAGCTTATTTTCAGGGGCTAGCACAGATACGCAGTATTTT. Translated, it gives CASSLFSGASTDTQYF.

This clonotype was seen a few times. This chain connects TRBV7-9 to TRBJ2-2, with a tentative D call TRBD2 (6 bases). Germline CDR1 SEHNR, CDR2 FQNEAQ (reference sequence). The V and J ends lost 5 bases and 4 bases respectively, with 17 bases between them. The CDR3 has 16 amino acids. In nucleotides, the CDR3 is TGTGCCAGCAGCGAGACCGTCTGGGGGGTCACCGGGGAGCTGTTTTTT. Amino acids: CASSETVWGVTGELFF.